This TCR beta chain was obtained from a study of CD8 T cells in ankylosing spondylitis. Ten or more counts support this clonotype. The antigen is not known. TCRdb processed the 5' RACE reads anew with MiXCR; each CDR3 protein has one entry. In the table there are some 840,000 distinct CDR3 sequences, 12% of which are singletons. The CDR3 extends over 12 amino acids. Trimming stripped 2 bases from V and 7 bases from J, with 8 bases between. Per germline, CDR1 MNHEY and CDR2 SVGAGI. Study results and caveats: Reports say disease-linked clones showed up significantly more in matched ankylosing spondylitis synovial fluid. Seemingly characteristic of ankylosing spondylitis blood was a TCR beta motif consisting of under ten highly homologous variants.

V and J are TRBV6-5 and TRBJ1-1; D is uncertain. Material: blood, either unsorted or a sorted T cell fraction (not recorded which). The clonotype comes from a male donor with ankylosing spondylitis. CDR3 amino acids: CASSYPGLEAFF. In DNA form, the CDR3 reads TGTGCCAGCAGTTACCCAGGACTTGAAGCTTTCTTT.